Shown below are 28 T cell receptor beta chains from a single sample sequenced in a study of T cell responses to AZD1222 COVID-19 vaccine. The method was immunoSEQ multiplex PCR; TCRdb's version includes in-frame clones alone and lacks a portion of them. This sample has approximately 92,000 clones, with under 95% found just once. The sequencing here drew on peripheral blood, taken on day 0 of AZD1222 vaccination. These receptors originate from an adult in good health.

J is TRBJ2-3 and V is TRBV27, with 10 bases aligning to TRBD1. Trimming cost V 3 bases and J 8 bases; bases outside gene matches: 5. This CDR3 is built from 14 residues. Germline V lookup: CDR1 MNHEY, CDR2 SMNVEV (reference sequence). CDR3 sequence reads: CASSLGQGRGTQYF. CDR3 DNA: TGTGCCAGCAGTTTGGGACAGGGGAGAGGTACGCAGTATTTT.

The rearrangement joins TRBV5-6 to TRBJ1-6, with D possibly matching TRBD1 (6 bases). This CDR3 spans 14 amino acids. V lost 4 bases to trimming and J lost 4 bases, with 9 bases between them. The V gene's germline CDR1 is SGHDT and CDR2 YYEEEE. This chain's CDR3 is CASSVQGYNSPLHF. DNA for the CDR3: TGTGCCAGCAGCGTACAGGGTTATAATTCACCCCTCCACTTT.

The V call is TRBV10-3, the J call TRBJ2-5; possibly TRBD2 for D (6 bases). Trimming shortened V by 5 bases and J by 5 bases, and 12 bases separated the two germline ends. CDR1 is ENHRY, CDR2 SYGVKD, per germline. The CDR3 sequence is 13 residues long. Written as DNA, the CDR3 is TGTGCCATCAGTAGTCGGGAGACGGAGACCCAGTACTTC. It is translated as CAISSRETETQYF.

V and J are TRBV4-1 and TRBJ2-4, with TRBD2 identical over 12 bases. Trimming took 4 bases from V and 0 from J; bases not matched to a gene: 10. The germline V gene has CDR1 MGHRA and CDR2 YSYEKL. This CDR3 is 19 amino acids long. This CDR3 reads CASSPSRLAGVLAKNIQYF. CDR3 DNA: TGCGCCAGCAGCCCCTCGCGACTAGCGGGGGTGTTAGCCAAAAACATTCAGTACTTC.

This chain links TRBV18 with TRBJ2-7; 12 bases are shared with TRBD1. The germline CDR1 and CDR2 sequences are KGHSH and LQKENI. The CDR3 is made up of 15 amino acids. With V trimmed by 2 bases and J by 3 bases, 2 bases remained unmatched. The CDR3 region is CASSPGTGGVYEQYF. As DNA, the CDR3 is TGTGCCAGCTCACCAGGGACAGGGGGCGTCTACGAGCAGTACTTC.

V gene TRBV6-2 or TRBV6-3 combines with J gene TRBJ1-6, with D perhaps matching TRBD1 (6 bases). V shed 5 bases and J shed 7 bases, with 12 bases lying between them. The CDR3 sequence is 14 residues long. Germline lookup yields CDR1 MNHEY and CDR2 SVGEGT. The DNA for the CDR3 is TGTGCCAGCAGTCTACAGGGCATGAATTCACCCCTCCACTTT. The encoded protein is CASSLQGMNSPLHF.

This chain uses TRBV10-3 with TRBJ1-2, with TRBD1 identical over 10 bases. CDR3 length equals 15 residues. After removal of 8 bases from V and 3 bases from J, the junction contained 9 bases not matched to a gene. Germline loops: CDR1 ENHRY, CDR2 SYGVKD. CDR3 bases: TGTGCCATCGCCGACAGGGGGCGTGGGGACTATGGCTACACCTTC. This encodes CAIADRGRGDYGYTF.

V gene TRBV6-5 combines with J gene TRBJ1-1; possibly TRBD1 for D (6 bases). CDR1 and CDR2 (germline): MNHEY, SVGAGI. V was pared by 6 bases and J by 4 bases, with 15 bases between. The CDR3 contains 14 residues. CDR3 protein: CASRLGGASTEAFF. The CDR3 coding sequence is TGTGCCAGCAGGCTGGGGGGGGCGAGCACTGAAGCTTTCTTT.

This clone was found a few times. The genes are TRBV2 and TRBJ2-7; tentatively, D is TRBD1 or TRBD2 (5 bases each). The germline V and J ends were trimmed by 8 bases and 0 bases, with 14 bases remaining between them. Germline V gene sequence: CDR1 SNHLY, CDR2 FYNNEI. The CDR3 runs 14 residues. Here the CDR3 reads CASLGTASSYEQYF. The DNA of the CDR3 is TGTGCCAGCTTGGGGACCGCGAGCTCCTACGAGCAGTACTTC.

This chain uses TRBV3-1 (or the pseudogene TRBV3-2) with TRBJ1-2, with TRBD1 as a possible D gene (5 bases). This CDR3 has 14 amino acids. Germline V gene data show CDR1 as LGHDT and CDR2 as YNNKEL (reference sequence). Deletions cut 4 bases from V and 1 base from J, with 10 bases between. CDR3 nucleotides: TGTGCCAGCAGCCCGAGGGGCAGTAACTATGGCTACACCTTC. It encodes CASSPRGSNYGYTF.

The V and J genes are TRBV11-2 and TRBJ1-2, with no clear D. CDR3 length: 13 residues. Germline-derived CDR1 and CDR2 are SGHAT and FQNNGV. V lost 4 bases and J 7 bases, leaving 13 bases between the germline ends. CDR3 sequence: CASSWNQRGGYTF. The CDR3 region has the DNA TGTGCCAGCAGCTGGAACCAAAGAGGTGGCTACACCTTC. Using reference TRBV11-2 and TRBJ1-2 for the parts outside the CDR3, the full variable domain is EAGVAQSPRYKIIEKRQSVAFWCNPISGHATLYWYQQILGQGPKLLIQFQNNGVVDDSQLPKDRFSAERLKGVDSTLKIQPAKLEDSAVYLCASSWNQRGGYTFGSGTRLTVV.

This chain links TRBV5-8 with TRBJ2-7; D is unresolved. Germline V lookup: CDR1 SGHTS, CDR2 YDEGEE. The length of the CDR3 is 12 residues. Trimming pared 1 base from V and 3 bases from J, leaving 5 bases between. Here the CDR3 DNA reads TGTGCCAGCAGCTTGAGGGTCTACGAGCAGTACTTC. It encodes CASSLRVYEQYF.

The rearrangement links TRBV19 to TRBJ1-1; D gene unclear. CDR3 length equals 14 residues. The germline CDR1 and CDR2 sequences are LNHDA and SQIVND (reference sequence). With 5 bases removed from V and 11 bases from J, the gap between germline ends came to 21 bases. CDR3 bases: TGTGCCAGTAGTGACCCCGACGCGCGTCGGCGTGCTTTCTTT. As protein: CASSDPDARRRAFF.

This rearrangement joins TRBV30 to TRBJ2-7, with 7 bases matching TRBD1. CDR3 length: 13 residues. V lost 0 bases and J lost 3; bases outside the gene matches: 2. The germline CDR1 and CDR2 sequences are GTSNPN and SVGIG (reference sequence). The CDR3 DNA reads as TGTGCCTGGAGTGTGGGGACAGTCTACGAGCAGTACTTC. It yields the protein CAWSVGTVYEQYF.

The V gene is TRBV5-6, the J gene TRBJ1-6; 7 bases are shared with TRBD1. The CDR3 totals 13 residues. V dropped 4 bases and J dropped 19; count of bases not matched to a gene: 14. Germline values: CDR1 SGHDT, CDR2 YYEEEE. CDR3 in DNA: TGTGCCAGCAGCAAGGACAGGTCCTACCTGGGGCACTTT. Its translation: CASSKDRSYLGHF.

Regarding this clone: Other DNA sequences in this specimen translate into the identical CDR3. The chain employs TRBV5-1 and TRBJ2-3; D is unresolved. The length of the CDR3 is 11 residues. The V gene's germline CDR1 is SGHRS and CDR2 YFSETQ. The V and J ends lost 2 bases and 3 bases respectively, with 1 base between them. In DNA form, the CDR3 reads TGCGCCAGCAGCTTTACAGATACGCAGTATTTT. It is translated as CASSFTDTQYF.

The V call is TRBV6-5, the J call TRBJ1-1; D gene uncertain. The germline V gene encodes CDR1 MNHEY and CDR2 SVGAGI. V was shortened by 4 bases and J by 4 bases, with 10 bases between the two germline ends. The CDR3 is 13 residues long. DNA of the CDR3: TGTGCCAGCAGTTCTACAAGGAGCACTGAAGCTTTCTTT. Protein product: CASSSTRSTEAFF.

This chain joins TRBV7-2 and TRBJ1-3; no reliable D call. The CDR3 extends over 15 amino acids. V shed 5 bases and J shed 0 bases, with 11 bases lying between them. The germline gives CDR1 SGHTA, CDR2 FQGNSA. This CDR3 reads CASSPLAVSGNTIYF. The CDR3 DNA is TGTGCCAGCAGCCCCCTGGCAGTCTCTGGAAACACCATATATTTT.

This chain uses TRBV27 with TRBJ2-2, with D possibly TRBD1 on 5 matching bases. From germline, CDR1 is MNHEY and CDR2 SMNVEV (reference sequence). This CDR3 is built from 16 residues. The germline V and J ends were trimmed by 2 bases and 7 bases, with 17 bases remaining between them. CDR3 DNA sequence: TGTGCCAGCAGTTTACTGGGCAGGGTGGGTGGCGGGGAGCTGTTTTTT. Translated: CASSLLGRVGGGELFF.

The chain has TRBV25-1 and TRBJ1-1; no reliable D call. This CDR3 spans 13 amino acids. Germline V gene data show CDR1 as MGHDK and CDR2 as SYGVNS. Trimming stripped 6 bases from V and 2 bases from J, with 10 bases between. CDR3: CASRAGLNTEAFF. DNA of the CDR3: TGTGCCAGCAGGGCAGGTCTTAACACTGAAGCTTTCTTT.

The chain recombines TRBV6-5 with TRBJ1-2; no definite D call. This CDR3 region has 12 residues. V was cut by 7 bases and J by 2 bases, with 8 bases left in between. The V gene's germline CDR1 is MNHEY and CDR2 SVGAGI. CDR3 loop: CASTAGNYGYTF. CDR3 in DNA: TGTGCCAGCACGGCAGGAAACTATGGCTACACCTTC.

This chain uses TRBV6-6 with TRBJ1-2; D is ambiguous. The CDR3 loop spans 16 amino acids. V gave up 5 bases and J gave up 4 bases, with 20 bases separating them. The germline V gene has CDR1 MNHNY and CDR2 SVGAGI (reference sequence). CDR3 nucleotide sequence: TGTGCCAGCAGTGCCCCGGGCGCGGTAGACGGCTATGGCTACACCTTC. This translates into CASSAPGAVDGYGYTF.

The J gene is TRBJ2-5, the V gene TRBV28; no reliable D call. In germline, CDR1 is MDHEN, CDR2 SYDVKM. Between the trimmed V and J ends, which lost 2 bases and 12 bases, there was a span of 19 bases. CDR3 length: 14 amino acids. The CDR3 region has the DNA TGTGCCAGCAGTTTAGGGTCACCCCCCCTTGGGAAGTACTTC. Its protein is CASSLGSPPLGKYF.

The CDR3: CAFSPGTGNQPQHF. The CDR3 DNA reads as TGTGCCTTTAGTCCCGGGACAGGGAATCAGCCCCAGCATTTT. The chain is built from TRBV30 and TRBJ1-5, with TRBD1 matching 9 bases. The CDR3 is 14 residues long. Per germline, CDR1 GTSNPN and CDR2 SVGIG (reference sequence). Trimming removed 7 bases from V and 4 bases from J; junction bases left unmatched: 8. Variable domain in full (rest from reference TRBV30 and TRBJ1-5): SQTIHQWPATLVQPVGSPLSLECTVEGTSNPNLYWYRQAAGRGLQLLFYSVGIGQISSEVPQNLSASRPQDRQFILSSKKLLLSDSGFYLCAFSPGTGNQPQHFGDGTRLSIL.

The chain employs TRBV29-1 and TRBJ1-2; TRBD1 aligns across 7 bases. There are 13 residues in the CDR3. Germline V gene data show CDR1 as SQVTM and CDR2 as ANQGSEA. The trim removed 7 bases at V and 4 bases at J, leaving 9 bases unmatched. The CDR3 sequence: CSATVGGGYGYTF. CDR3 DNA sequence: TGCAGCGCAACTGTAGGGGGCGGCTATGGCTACACCTTC. Combining the CDR3 with reference TRBV29-1 and TRBJ1-2 gives the whole variable domain SAVISQKPSRDICQRGTSLTIQCQVDSQVTMMFWYRQQPGQSLTLIATANQGSEATYESGFVIDKFPISRPNLTFSTLTVSNMSPEDSSIYLCSATVGGGYGYTFGSGTRLTVV.

The chain recombines TRBV5-1 with TRBJ1-6; D call uncertain. Trimming left V 5 bases short and J 5 bases short, with 14 bases between. This CDR3 has 15 residues. Germline V lookup: CDR1 SGHRS, CDR2 YFSETQ. CDR3 DNA: TGCGCCAGCAGTGTTGGGTCCGCGGATAATTCACCCCTCCACTTT. Translated, it gives CASSVGSADNSPLHF.

This clone is a singleton in its sample. The rearrangement joins TRBV9 to TRBJ2-1, with TRBD2 identical over 9 bases. Germline assignment: CDR1 SGDLS and CDR2 YYNGEE. The CDR3 sequence is 19 residues long. The V gene end was trimmed by 4 bases and the J gene end by 7 bases; junction bases not matched to a gene: 21. The CDR3 DNA reads as TGTGCCAGCAGCCCCGACCCCCTTGCGGGGGGGCCGATTGGTAATGAGCAGTTCTTC. The encoded protein is CASSPDPLAGGPIGNEQFF.

This clone has more than one count but fewer than ten. The rearrangement links TRBV5-1 to TRBJ2-7, with D tentatively TRBD1 (7 bases). Germline V lookup: CDR1 SGHRS, CDR2 YFSETQ. The CDR3 contains 14 residues. V was cut by 1 base and J by 9 bases, with 17 bases left in between. Here the CDR3 reads CASSLPGRGVGQYF. The CDR3 DNA follows: TGCGCCAGCAGCTTGCCTGGCAGGGGGGTTGGGCAGTACTTC.